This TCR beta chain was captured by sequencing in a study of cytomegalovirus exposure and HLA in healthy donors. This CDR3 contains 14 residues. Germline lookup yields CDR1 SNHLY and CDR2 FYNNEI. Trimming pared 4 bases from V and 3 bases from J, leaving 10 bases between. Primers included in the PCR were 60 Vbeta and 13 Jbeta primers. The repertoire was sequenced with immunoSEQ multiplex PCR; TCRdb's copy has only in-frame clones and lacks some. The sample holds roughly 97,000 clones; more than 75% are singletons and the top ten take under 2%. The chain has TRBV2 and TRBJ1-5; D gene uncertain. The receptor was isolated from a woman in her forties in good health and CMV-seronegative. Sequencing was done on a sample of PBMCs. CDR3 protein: CASSGEGYNQPQHF. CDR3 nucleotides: TGTGCCAGCAGTGGAGAGGGTTACAATCAGCCCCAGCATTTT.